Following are 8 T cell receptor beta chains from one sample sequenced in a study of T cells after yellow fever vaccination. One entry per CDR3 protein results from TCRdb running MiXCR on the 5' RACE reads. The sample records more than 200,000 distinct CDR3 sequences, approximately 3.6% being singletons. Sequences were derived from PBMCs, sampled 15 days after the yellow fever booster vaccination. The origin of the receptors is a man aged 18 to 30 who received the YFV17D yellow fever vaccine.

At least ten counts were recorded for this clonotype. This chain links TRBV28 with TRBJ2-3; TRBD1 is a possible D gene (6 bases). The CDR3 loop spans 14 amino acids. V gave up 5 bases and J gave up 2 bases, with 11 bases separating them. Germline-derived CDR1 and CDR2 are MDHEN and SYDVKM. CDR3: CASSTTGTTDTQYF. CDR3 coding DNA: TGTGCCAGCAGTACCACAGGGACCACAGATACGCAGTATTTT.

This clonotype was seen many times. This sequence joins TRBV4-3 and TRBJ1-4, with D maybe TRBD1 (5 bases). Germline loops: CDR1 LGHNA, CDR2 YSLEER. CDR3 length: 17 amino acids. Trimming pared 0 bases from V and 0 bases from J, leaving 11 bases between. The CDR3 here is CASSQDGRGATNEKLFF. CDR3 nucleotides: TGCGCCAGCAGCCAAGATGGAAGGGGCGCAACTAATGAAAAACTGTTTTTT.

Many counts were recorded for this clonotype. V gene TRBV6-1 combines with J gene TRBJ1-2; D is possibly TRBD1 (6 bases). The CDR3 contains 15 residues. The germline CDR1 and CDR2 sequences are MNHNS and SASEGT. Trimming stripped 2 bases from V and 4 bases from J, with 14 bases between. The CDR3 spells CASSEFRGLSYGYTF. CDR3 nucleotide sequence: TGTGCCAGCAGTGAATTCCGGGGGCTTAGCTATGGCTACACCTTC.

This clonotype has a count of ten or more. This chain connects TRBV12-3 or TRBV12-4 to TRBJ1-4; no reliable D call. The CDR3 totals 14 residues. Trimming stripped 7 bases from V and 0 bases from J, with 9 bases between. The CDR3 DNA reads as TGTGCCAGCACCTTCGGCCCAACTAATGAAAAACTGTTTTTT. This translates into CASTFGPTNEKLFF.

At least ten counts were recorded for this clonotype. The chain employs TRBV14 and TRBJ2-1, with 9 bases that match TRBD1. The CDR3 loop spans 16 amino acids. V lost 4 bases to trimming and J lost 3 bases; unmatched junction nucleotides: 7. Germline-derived CDR1 and CDR2 are SGHDN and FVKESK. DNA of the CDR3: TGTGCCAGCAGCCTCCTCACAGGGGGCGACTACAATGAGCAGTTCTTC. It translates to CASSLLTGGDYNEQFF.

This clonotype showed up many times. This chain connects TRBV12-3 or TRBV12-4 to TRBJ1-2, with a tentative D call TRBD1 (6 bases). Trimming cost V 2 bases and J 1 base, with 8 bases left between them. The CDR3 totals 14 residues. CDR3 sequence: CASSLQGFNYGYTF. DNA of the CDR3: TGTGCCAGCAGTTTACAGGGGTTTAACTATGGCTACACCTTC.

This clonotype was picked up many times. The chain uses TRBV6-5 and TRBJ2-5, with 8 bases fitting TRBD1. CDR1 is MNHEY, CDR2 SVGAGI, per germline. The CDR3 loop spans 17 amino acids. Germline trimming cut 6 bases from V and 1 base from J; bases unmatched to any gene: 13. The CDR3 DNA reads as TGTGCCAGCAGAGACACATGGGGACAGGTCATCCAAGAGACCCAGTACTTC. It encodes CASRDTWGQVIQETQYF.

With respect to this clonotype: It may be a read error: a sequence one base away is much more abundant. The chain uses TRBV5-5 and TRBJ1-5, with 7 bases matching TRBD1. CDR3 length: 14 residues. The V and J ends lost 2 bases and 3 bases, in that order; junction bases with no gene match: 2. CDR1 and CDR2 (germline): SGHKS, YYEKEE (reference sequence). DNA of the CDR3: TGTGCCAGCAGCTTCGACAGGGTCAATCAGCCCCAGCATTTT. Its protein is CASSFDRVNQPQHF.